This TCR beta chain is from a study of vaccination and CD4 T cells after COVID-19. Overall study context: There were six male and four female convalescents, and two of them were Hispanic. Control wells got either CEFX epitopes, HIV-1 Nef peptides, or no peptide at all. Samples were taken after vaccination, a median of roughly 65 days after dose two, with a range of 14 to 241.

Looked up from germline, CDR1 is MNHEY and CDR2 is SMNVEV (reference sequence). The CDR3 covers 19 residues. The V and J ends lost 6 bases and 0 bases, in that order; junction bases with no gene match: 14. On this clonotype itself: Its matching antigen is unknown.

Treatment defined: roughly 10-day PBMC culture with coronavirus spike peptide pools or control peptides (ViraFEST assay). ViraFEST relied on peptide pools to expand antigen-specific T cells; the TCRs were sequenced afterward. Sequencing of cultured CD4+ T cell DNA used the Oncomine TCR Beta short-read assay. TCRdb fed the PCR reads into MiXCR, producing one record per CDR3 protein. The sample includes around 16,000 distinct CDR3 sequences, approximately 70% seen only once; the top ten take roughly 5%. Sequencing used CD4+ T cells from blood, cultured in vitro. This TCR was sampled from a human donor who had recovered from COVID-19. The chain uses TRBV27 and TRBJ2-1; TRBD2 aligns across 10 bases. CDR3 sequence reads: CASSPTVAGGGGSYNEQFF. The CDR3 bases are TGTGCCAGCAGCCCCACCGTAGCGGGAGGTGGCGGCTCCTACAATGAGCAGTTCTTC.